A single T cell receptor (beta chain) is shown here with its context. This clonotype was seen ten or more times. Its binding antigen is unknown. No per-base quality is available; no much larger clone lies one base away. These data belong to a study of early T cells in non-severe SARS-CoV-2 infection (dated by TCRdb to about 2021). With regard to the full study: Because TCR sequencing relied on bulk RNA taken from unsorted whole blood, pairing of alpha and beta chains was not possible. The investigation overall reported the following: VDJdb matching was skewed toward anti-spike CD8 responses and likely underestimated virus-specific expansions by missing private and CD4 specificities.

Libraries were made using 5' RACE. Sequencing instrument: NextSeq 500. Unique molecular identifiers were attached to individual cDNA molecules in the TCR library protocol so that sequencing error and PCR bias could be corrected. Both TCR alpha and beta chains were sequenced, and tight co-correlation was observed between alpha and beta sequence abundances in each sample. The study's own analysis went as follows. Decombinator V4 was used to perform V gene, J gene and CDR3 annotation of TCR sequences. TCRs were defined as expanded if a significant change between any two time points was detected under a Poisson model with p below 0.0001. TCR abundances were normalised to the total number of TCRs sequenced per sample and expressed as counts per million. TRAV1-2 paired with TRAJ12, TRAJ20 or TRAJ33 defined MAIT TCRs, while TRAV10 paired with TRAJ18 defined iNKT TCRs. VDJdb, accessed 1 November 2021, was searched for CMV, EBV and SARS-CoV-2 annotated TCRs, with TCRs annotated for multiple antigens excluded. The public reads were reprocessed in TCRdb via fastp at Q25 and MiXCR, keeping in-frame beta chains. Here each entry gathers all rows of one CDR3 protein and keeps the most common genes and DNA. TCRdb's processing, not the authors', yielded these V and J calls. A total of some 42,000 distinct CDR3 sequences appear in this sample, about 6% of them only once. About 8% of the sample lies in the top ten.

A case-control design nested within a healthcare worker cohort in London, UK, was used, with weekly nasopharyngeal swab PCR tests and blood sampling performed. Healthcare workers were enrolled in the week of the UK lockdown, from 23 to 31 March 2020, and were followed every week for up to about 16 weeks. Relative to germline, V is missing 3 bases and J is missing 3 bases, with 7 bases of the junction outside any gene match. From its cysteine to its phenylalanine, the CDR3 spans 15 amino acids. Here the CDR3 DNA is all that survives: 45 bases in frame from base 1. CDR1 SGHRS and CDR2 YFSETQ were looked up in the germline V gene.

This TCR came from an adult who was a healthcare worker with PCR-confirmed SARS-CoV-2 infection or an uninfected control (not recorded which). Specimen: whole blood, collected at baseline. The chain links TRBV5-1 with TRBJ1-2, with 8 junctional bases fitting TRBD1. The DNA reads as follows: TGCGCCAGCAGCTACGGACAGGGCCGGGACTATGGCTACACCTTC. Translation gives CASSYGQGRDYGYTF.